These 26 T cell receptor beta chains originate from one sample sequenced in a study of long-term antiretroviral therapy in people with HIV. Sequencing relied on immunoSEQ assay v3.0, run at survey level. The repertoire was sequenced with immunoSEQ multiplex PCR; TCRdb's copy has only in-frame clones and lacks some. The sample shows 18,000 or so clones, roughly 73% of them seen only once. Here the sequenced sample was unsorted PBMCs, taken at the start of antiretroviral therapy, before treatment. Receptors were obtained from a woman aged 40-49 years with HIV.

The V and J genes are TRBV4-1 and TRBJ2-3; D gene unclear. Germline CDR1 and CDR2: MGHRA and YSYEKL. With 4 bases removed from V and 0 bases from J, the gap between germline ends came to 14 bases. The CDR3 covers 16 residues. The CDR3 sequence: CASSRRAAESTDTQYF. In DNA, the CDR3 is TGCGCCAGCAGCCGTAGGGCGGCAGAGAGCACAGATACGCAGTATTTT.

The chain's CDR3 is CASSVLGADYGYTF. CDR3 DNA: TGTGCCAGCAGCGTTCTGGGGGCCGACTATGGCTACACCTTC. V is TRBV9 and J is TRBJ1-2, with D possibly being TRBD1 (6 bases). The CDR3 extends over 14 amino acids. V shed 2 bases and J shed 3 bases, with 11 bases lying between them. The germline CDR1 and CDR2 sequences are SGDLS and YYNGEE.

The chain combines TRBV28 with TRBJ1-6; no clear D gene. The V end was cut by 5 bases, the J end by 10 bases, with 6 bases between. Germline V gene data show CDR1 as MDHEN and CDR2 as SYDVKM. CDR3 length equals 11 residues. The CDR3 DNA follows: TGTGCCAGCAGTGGACGCTCACCCCTCCACTTT. Translating gives CASSGRSPLHF.

This clone is medium-sized (0.01 to 0.1%) by share. The gene calls are TRBV28 and TRBJ1-3; perhaps TRBD1 as D (6 bases). The CDR3 is made up of 15 amino acids. Trimming cost V 6 bases and J 1 base, with 13 bases left between them. Germline V gives CDR1 MDHEN, CDR2 SYDVKM. The CDR3 DNA reads as TGTGCCAGCAGGGAGGGGGAAGGATCTGGAAACACCATATATTTT. It is translated as CASREGEGSGNTIYF.

The chain links TRBV2 to TRBJ1-6, with unresolved D. The CDR3 is made up of 14 amino acids. V was cut by 4 bases and J by 7 bases, with 11 bases left in between. CDR1 and CDR2 from the germline V gene are SNHLY and FYNNEI. The DNA of the CDR3 is TGTGCCAGCAGTGCGGACGGAAGGAATTCACCCCTCCACTTT. This gives the protein CASSADGRNSPLHF.

The DNA for the CDR3 is TGCGCCAGCAGTCAGCCGGCCGGGGGTTACTCTGGAAACACCATATATTTT. As protein: CASSQPAGGYSGNTIYF. V usage is TRBV23-1 and J usage is TRBJ1-3; the D gene is possibly TRBD1 (5 bases). TRBV23-1 is annotated as an ORF whose role is uncertain. The germline V and J ends were trimmed by 3 bases and 0 bases, with 15 bases remaining between them. CDR3 size: 17 residues.

This sequence joins TRBV5-1 and TRBJ1-3; D not certain. Germline loops: CDR1 SGHRS, CDR2 YFSETQ. The CDR3 is 14 residues long. The V end was cut by 4 bases, the J end by 2 bases, with 10 bases between. CDR3 DNA sequence: TGCGCCAGCAGCCTGGGTAAGGCTGGAAACACCATATATTTT. It encodes CASSLGKAGNTIYF.

CDR3 region: CASSFTGGSYGYTF. The CDR3 DNA is TGTGCCAGCAGCTTCACAGGGGGCAGCTATGGCTACACCTTC. The chain recombines TRBV7-9 with TRBJ1-2, with 9 bases identical to TRBD1. The length of the CDR3 is 14 residues. J lost 4 bases, V lost 3 bases, and 3 bases had no gene match. In germline, CDR1 is SEHNR, CDR2 FQNEAQ (reference sequence). Using reference TRBV7-9 and TRBJ1-2 for the parts outside the CDR3, the full variable domain is DTGVSQNPRHKITKRGQNVTFRCDPISEHNRLYWYRQTLGQGPEFLTYFQNEAQLEKSRLLSDRFSAERPKGSFSTLEIQRTEQGDSAMYLCASSFTGGSYGYTFGSGTRLTVV.

This rearrangement joins TRBV30 to TRBJ1-4; D gene uncertain. The CDR3 has 11 amino acids. V gave up 3 bases and J gave up 4 bases, with 3 bases separating them. CDR1 and CDR2 from the germline V gene are GTSNPN and SVGIG (reference sequence). In nucleotides, the CDR3 is TGTGCCTGGAGGGGTAATGAAAAACTGTTTTTT. This gives the protein CAWRGNEKLFF.

This rearrangement joins TRBV11-3 to TRBJ2-1; D is undetermined. The CDR3 is 11 residues long. CDR1 SGHNT and CDR2 YENEEA come from the germline V gene. Trimming removed 0 bases at V and 6 bases at J, with 0 bases between. CDR3 protein: CASSLDNEQFF. CDR3 bases: TGTGCCAGCAGCTTAGACAATGAGCAGTTCTTC. Full variable domain (remainder filled in from reference TRBV11-3 and TRBJ2-1): EAGVVQSPRYKIIEKKQPVAFWCNPISGHNTLYWYLQNLGQGPELLIRYENEEAVDDSQLPKDRFSAERLKGVDSTLKIQPAELGDSAVYLCASSLDNEQFFGPGTRLTVL.

CDR3 coding DNA: TGTGCCAGCCGGCTACAGGAGACTGAAGCTTTCTTT. Translating gives CASRLQETEAFF. V usage is TRBV6-6 and J usage is TRBJ1-1, with D perhaps TRBD1 (5 bases). V was pared by 8 bases and J by 5 bases, with 12 bases between. Germline V gene lookup returns CDR1 MNHNY and CDR2 SVGAGI (reference sequence). This CDR3 spans 12 amino acids.

The chain employs TRBV4-1 and TRBJ2-7, with no clear D. Germline CDR1 is MGHRA and CDR2 is YSYEKL. CDR3 length: 13 amino acids. Trimming shortened V by 3 bases and J by 4 bases, and 10 bases separated the two germline ends. The CDR3 here is CASSQDLGYEQYF. The CDR3 DNA follows: TGCGCCAGCAGCCAGGACCTAGGTTACGAGCAGTACTTC.

Remarks on this clone: Other DNA sequences in the same sample also yield this CDR3. CDR3 region: CASSYSVRGGGYTF. In DNA, the CDR3 is TGTGCCAGCAGTTACTCGGTCCGGGGGGGTGGCTACACCTTC. The rearrangement uses TRBV6-5 and TRBJ1-2; D might be TRBD1 (5 bases). The germline CDR1 and CDR2 sequences are MNHEY and SVGAGI. This CDR3 spans 14 amino acids. Trimming pared 0 bases from V and 7 bases from J, leaving 12 bases between.

This sequence joins TRBV7-9 and TRBJ1-2; a possible D gene is TRBD1 (6 bases). The germline CDR1 and CDR2 sequences are SEHNR and FQNEAQ (reference sequence). Trimming shortened V by 4 bases and J by 4 bases, and 7 bases separated the two germline ends. The CDR3 totals 12 residues. CDR3 bases: TGTGCCAGCAGCTCAGGGGCCTATGGCTACACCTTC. This gives the protein CASSSGAYGYTF.

The rearrangement joins TRBV7-9 to TRBJ2-2; 12 nucleotides line up with TRBD1. This CDR3 has 16 amino acids. The trim removed 5 bases at V and 7 bases at J, leaving 8 bases unmatched. Germline V gene data show CDR1 as SEHNR and CDR2 as FQNEAQ (reference sequence). CDR3 nucleotides: TGTGCCAGCAGCAGGGGACAGGGGGCGTCCGGCGGGGAGCTGTTTTTT. It encodes CASSRGQGASGGELFF.

As DNA, the CDR3 is TGTGCCAGCAGCGACCGGACAGTCTACAATGAGCAGTTCTTC. Translation gives CASSDRTVYNEQFF. The rearrangement joins TRBV27 to TRBJ2-1, with D perhaps matching TRBD1 (6 bases). The CDR3 length is 14 residues. V was pared by 6 bases and J by 3 bases, with 12 bases between. CDR1 and CDR2 from the germline V gene are MNHEY and SMNVEV (reference sequence).

V and J are TRBV6-5 and TRBJ1-1; D is unclear. CDR1 and CDR2 (germline): MNHEY, SVGAGI. The ends were cut back, 0 bases at V and 0 bases at J, with 11 bases in the middle. The CDR3 is 16 amino acids. The CDR3 is CASSYSGGFLNTEAFF. The CDR3 region has the DNA TGTGCCAGCAGTTACTCGGGAGGTTTTCTGAACACTGAAGCTTTCTTT.

The rearrangement links TRBV28 to TRBJ1-2; tentatively, D is TRBD1 (5 bases). Per germline, CDR1 MDHEN and CDR2 SYDVKM. V was clipped by 1 base and J by 6 bases, with 15 bases between them. There are 15 residues in the CDR3. The CDR3 DNA reads as TGTGCCAGCAGTTTATCCGGACGGGGGGAGAATGGCTACACCTTC. It yields the protein CASSLSGRGENGYTF.

The gene calls are TRBV6-6 and TRBJ1-2, with D tentatively TRBD1 (5 bases). Deletions cut 5 bases from V and 1 base from J, with 17 bases between. The CDR3 extends over 16 amino acids. Germline V gene sequence: CDR1 MNHNY, CDR2 SVGAGI (reference sequence). The DNA of the CDR3 is TGTGCCAGCAGTCCCCCAGTAGGGGCGGGTAACTATGGCTACACCTTC. This sequence encodes CASSPPVGAGNYGYTF.

This clone was counted a few times. V is TRBV18 and J is TRBJ1-2; D call uncertain. Looked up from germline, CDR1 is KGHSH and CDR2 is LQKENI. The germline V and J ends were trimmed by 2 bases and 7 bases, with 2 bases remaining between them. The CDR3 length is 10 residues. CDR3 sequence (DNA): TGTGCCAGCTCACCAGCTGGCTACACCTTC. Its translation: CASSPAGYTF.

CDR3 sequence: CASSLLAGGQGTDTQYF. CDR3 DNA sequence: TGTGCCAGCAGCTTACTAGCGGGGGGGCAGGGCACAGATACGCAGTATTTT. The chain recombines TRBV7-2 with TRBJ2-3, with 12 bases identical to TRBD2. The CDR3 has 17 amino acids. V dropped 2 bases and J dropped 1; count of bases not matched to a gene: 4. Germline CDR1 SGHTA, CDR2 FQGNSA. The whole variable domain, filled in from reference TRBV7-2 and TRBJ2-3, reads GAGVSQSPSNKVTEKGKDVELRCDPISGHTALYWYRQSLGQGLEFLIYFQGNSAPDKSGLPSDRFSAERTGGSVSTLTIQRTQQEDSAVYLCASSLLAGGQGTDTQYFGPGTRLTVL.

This sequence joins TRBV18 and TRBJ2-2; the D gene is possibly TRBD1 (5 bases). The CDR3 covers 15 residues. The V gene's germline CDR1 is KGHSH and CDR2 LQKENI. V lost 3 bases, J lost 5 bases, and 13 bases lay in between. The CDR3 sequence is CASSPQLQGTGELFF. The CDR3 nucleotides are TGTGCCAGCTCACCTCAATTGCAGGGAACCGGGGAGCTGTTTTTT.

This clone was detected only once. V usage is TRBV29-1 and J usage is TRBJ2-7; 10 nucleotides line up with TRBD2. The CDR3 totals 15 residues. Germline V gene sequence: CDR1 SQVTM, CDR2 ANQGSEA. V shed 1 base, J shed 6 bases, and the junction held 9 bases outside the gene matches. The CDR3 DNA reads TGCAGCGTTGAAGGTGCGAGCGGGGGGGCCGCCGAGCAGTACTTC. As protein: CSVEGASGGAAEQYF.

The chain's CDR3 is CASSVAPGTSFHEQFF. Written as DNA, the CDR3 is TGTGCCAGCAGCGTAGCTCCAGGGACTAGTTTTCATGAGCAGTTCTTC. V gene TRBV9 combines with J gene TRBJ2-1, with 8 bases identical to TRBD2. CDR1 and CDR2 (germline): SGDLS, YYNGEE. This CDR3 is built from 16 residues. V lost 0 bases to trimming and J lost 8 bases; unmatched junction nucleotides: 10.

J is TRBJ1-4 and V is TRBV5-5, with D unclear. V lost 4 bases to trimming and J lost 11 bases, with 24 bases between them. Germline values: CDR1 SGHKS, CDR2 YYEKEE (reference sequence). The CDR3 has 16 residues. CDR3 amino acids: CASSRADEQTVRKLFF. The CDR3 DNA is TGTGCCAGCAGCCGCGCCGACGAACAGACCGTTCGGAAACTGTTTTTT.

V is TRBV30 and J is TRBJ1-1, with 8 bases fitting TRBD1. Germline CDR1 is GTSNPN and CDR2 is SVGIG (reference sequence). Trimming at V came to 8 bases and at J to 4 bases, leaving 12 bases not matched to a gene. CDR3 size: 14 residues. CDR3 coding DNA: TGTGCCGGAGACCCTCCCAGGGGGCGCACTGAAGCTTTCTTT. Translated, it gives CAGDPPRGRTEAFF.